This TCR beta chain derives from a study of T cell changes during pregnancy in multiple sclerosis. The assay was immunoSEQ multiplex PCR, and TCRdb's table has in-frame clones only and misses some. This table has tens of thousands of clones, more than 85% appearing once. The CDR3 is made up of 13 amino acids. Trimming pared 5 bases from V and 2 bases from J, leaving 9 bases between. Germline-derived CDR1 and CDR2 are SGHAT and FQNNGV. The sequencing used peripheral blood, collected in the third trimester of pregnancy. The V and J genes are TRBV11-2 and TRBJ2-5; D gene uncertain. The origin of this receptor is a female donor with multiple sclerosis, enrolled in a pregnancy study. CDR3 loop: CASSVLPQETQYF. DNA of the CDR3: TGTGCCAGCAGCGTTCTCCCTCAAGAGACCCAGTACTTC.